The 8 T cell receptor beta chains in this list originate from one sample, sequenced in a study of blood T cells in healthy people across ages. Primed by a sample-barcoded 5' primer and a J-beta primer mix, a second PCR proceeded for 7 to 11 cycles. TCRdb called the 5' RACE reads again in MiXCR, with one record for every CDR3 protein. There are roughly 570,000 distinct CDR3 sequences in the sample; 25% to 30% occur only once, and approximately 17% lies in the top ten. The source material was blood. Source of these receptors: a woman in her seventies in good health.

This clonotype was detected once. No conserved phenylalanine or tryptophan is present at the end of the CDR3, so a read error is the likely explanation. The V call is TRBV9, the J call TRBJ2-3; TRBD2 matches 13 bases. The germline gives CDR1 SGDLS, CDR2 YYNGEE. The CDR3 runs to 19 residues. The V and J ends lost 2 bases and 1 base, in that order; junction bases with no gene match: 10. The CDR3 loop is CASSVGLAGLAWGTDTQYS. The CDR3 DNA sequence: TGTGCCAGCAGCGTGGGACTAGCGGGGCTAGCCTGGGGCACAGATACGCAGTATTCT.

In its sample, this clonotype was seen many times. The rearrangement uses TRBV3-1 and TRBJ2-5, with D tentatively TRBD1 (7 bases). Germline V lookup: CDR1 LGHDT, CDR2 YNNKEL (reference sequence). V gave up 2 bases and J gave up 2 bases, with 9 bases separating them. The CDR3 length is 14 residues. This CDR3 reads CASSQSGGQETQYF. CDR3 nucleotides: TGTGCCAGCAGCCAATCAGGGGGGCAAGAGACCCAGTACTTC.

This chain links TRBV5-1 with TRBJ2-5; D unclear. The germline CDR1 and CDR2 sequences are SGHRS and YFSETQ. Trimming removed 5 bases at V and 5 bases at J, with 10 bases between. The CDR3 length is 12 residues. CDR3 residues: CASSPARETQYF. Written as DNA, the CDR3 is TGCGCCAGCAGTCCGGCCAGGGAGACCCAGTACTTC.

The rearrangement uses TRBV7-2 and TRBJ2-7, with D maybe TRBD2 (6 bases). V lost 6 bases and J lost 2, with 11 bases in between. The length of the CDR3 is 13 residues. Germline CDR1 and CDR2: SGHTA and FQGNSA. The CDR3 DNA follows: TGTGCCAGCAGACCGGGACTCACCTACGAGCAGTACTTC. Translation: CASRPGLTYEQYF.

The J gene is TRBJ2-1, the V gene TRBV3-1, with D tentatively TRBD2 (6 bases). This CDR3 comprises 13 residues. Trimming removed 3 bases at V and 8 bases at J, with 11 bases between. Germline assignment: CDR1 LGHDT and CDR2 YNNKEL (reference sequence). The CDR3 region is CASSHPSGDEQFF. DNA of the CDR3: TGTGCCAGCAGCCACCCCTCGGGAGATGAGCAGTTCTTC.

This clonotype was observed a handful of times. The rearrangement joins TRBV21-1 to TRBJ1-2; the DNA was not compared with TRBD1, the D call given in the table. TRBV21-1 is marked as a pseudogene. This CDR3 has 17 residues. For the CDR3, the DNA is TGTGCCGGCAGCCCCCGGGACAGGGGTCCCTTTGACTATGGCTACACCTTC. It is translated as CAGSPRDRGPFDYGYTF.

This clonotype showed up many times. The rearrangement links TRBV6-5 to TRBJ2-6; TRBD1 aligns across 10 bases. The length of the CDR3 is 17 residues. CDR1 is MNHEY, CDR2 SVGAGI, per germline. Unmatched junction bases numbered 6, after V lost 4 bases and J lost 3 bases. Written as DNA, the CDR3 is TGTGCCAGCAGTTCCCGAGACAGGGGGCATGGGGCCAACGTCCTGACTTTC. Translation gives CASSSRDRGHGANVLTF.

The chain couples TRBV4-3 to TRBJ2-1; D gene unclear. CDR1 is LGHNA, CDR2 YSLEER, per germline. V was trimmed by 0 bases and J by 4 bases, leaving 13 bases between them. This CDR3 is built from 16 residues. The CDR3 region is CASSQDRRPGYNEQFF. Written as DNA, the CDR3 is TGCGCCAGCAGCCAAGATCGGAGACCCGGATACAATGAGCAGTTCTTC.